This T cell receptor beta chain was found in a study of cytomegalovirus exposure and HLA in healthy donors. The primer mix had 60 Vbeta and 13 Jbeta primers. Sequencing was performed with immunoSEQ multiplex PCR; in TCRdb, only in-frame clones are kept and a portion is missing. The sample carries about 190,000 clones, approximately 90% recorded once. The study's findings and limits: In terms of immune exposure information, only CMV serostatus was available. Some segments of the V type, notably TRBV6-2 and TRBV6-3, were excluded as indistinguishable. Researchers reportedly found TCR beta sequences accurately predicted most subjects' HLA-A and HLA-B alleles.

Whereas donors were nominally healthy upon sampling, unrecorded immune exposures were probable. The CDR3 has 16 residues. V lost 2 bases and J 6 bases, leaving 18 bases between the germline ends. The V gene's germline CDR1 is MNHEY and CDR2 SMNVEV (reference sequence). Regarding this clone: The antigen remains undetermined.

The rearrangement joins TRBV27 to TRBJ2-3, with a tentative D call TRBD1 (5 bases). What was sequenced was PBMCs. This receptor was obtained from a boy aged 2 to 9 in good health and CMV-seronegative. In DNA, the CDR3 is TGTGCCAGCAGTTTACTATCAGGGTGGTGGGCGGATACGCAGTATTTT. Translated, it gives CASSLLSGWWADTQYF.